These T cell receptor beta chains were read from a single sample in a study of cytomegalovirus exposure and HLA in healthy donors. Assay used: immunoSEQ multiplex PCR; TCRdb lists only in-frame clones, some missing. The data show 130,000 to 150,000 clones, about 74% seen once. The sample consisted of PBMCs. Receptors originate from a man aged 18 to 35 in good health and CMV-seropositive. Both conserved end residues are part of each CDR3. D genes are given only for firm matches. Only part of the rows carry a size: once, few, many, or a class if the clone is expanded.

>TRBV4-3|TRBJ2-1|TRBD2|few
TGCGCCAGCAGCCAAGAAGTAGCGGGAGGTTACAATGAGCAGTTCTTC
CASSQEVAGGYNEQFF
>TRBV4-1|TRBJ1-6|TRBD1|NA
TGCGCCAGCAGCCAGGAAGACAGGGATGCCTCACCCCTCCACTTT
CASSQEDRDASPLHF
>TRBV4-3|TRBJ1-2|NA|few
TGCGCCAGCAGCCAAGATAGGGGTAATGGCTACACCTTC
CASSQDRGNGYTF
>TRBV2|TRBJ1-5|NA|NA
TGTGCCAGCAGGCCTTACGGGCAGCCCCAGCATTTT
CASRPYGQPQHF
>TRBV29-1|TRBJ2-1|TRBD2|NA
TGCAGCGGGACTAGTTACAATGAGCAGTTCTTC
CSGTSYNEQFF
>TRBV11-2|TRBJ2-3|TRBD1|NA
TGTGCCAGCAGCTTAGGTACAGGGGGCCTTTGGACAGATACGCAGTATTTT
CASSLGTGGLWTDTQYF
>TRBV19|TRBJ2-2|NA|NA
TGTGCCAGTCGTAGACAGGAGACGAACACCGGGGAGCTGTTTTTT
CASRRQETNTGELFF
>TRBV2|TRBJ1-3|NA|NA
TGTGCCAGCAGTGAAGCGGGCAGGGCCTCTGGAAACACCATATATTTT
CASSEAGRASGNTIYF
>TRBV5-6|TRBJ1-5|TRBD1|few
TGTGCCAGCAGCCAGTACAGGGGAACGGGCAATCAGCCCCAGCATTTT
CASSQYRGTGNQPQHF
>TRBV6-1|TRBJ2-7|TRBD1|NA
TGTGCCAGCAGCTGGACAGGCAACTACTACGAGCAGTACTTC
CASSWTGNYYEQYF
>TRBV18|TRBJ1-1|NA|NA
TGTGCCAGCTCCCAGGGGATGAACACTGAAGCTTTCTTT
CASSQGMNTEAFF
>TRBV6-6|TRBJ2-3|TRBD1|NA
TGTGCCAGCAGTGCCCGACAGGGGGCCGGCACAGATACGCAGTATTTT
CASSARQGAGTDTQYF
>TRBV6-1|TRBJ2-7|NA|NA
TGTGCCAGCCTTTTGACAGTTCTCAGCTCCTACGAGCAGTACTTC
CASLLTVLSSYEQYF
>TRBV14|TRBJ2-7|NA|NA
TGTGCCAGCAGCCAAGACAGGATTTACGACGAGCAGTACTTC
CASSQDRIYDEQYF
>TRBV29-1|TRBJ2-1|NA|NA
TGCAGCGTTGAAGAGCGGCGAGCCTACAATGAGCAGTTCTTC
CSVEERRAYNEQFF
>TRBV5-1|TRBJ2-7|NA|NA
TGCGCCAGCAGCTTGGACACAACCTACGAGCAGTACTTC
CASSLDTTYEQYF
>TRBV27|TRBJ1-1|TRBD1|NA
TGTGCCAGCAAACAGGGGTCGACTGAAGCTTTCTTT
CASKQGSTEAFF
>TRBV7-6|TRBJ1-5|TRBD1|NA
TGTGCCAGCAGCTTAGCGGACAGGGGTCAGCCCCAGCATTTT
CASSLADRGQPQHF
>TRBV5-6|TRBJ1-2|NA|NA
TGTGCCGGCAGCTTGGGCGGAGACTATGGCTACACCTTC
CAGSLGGDYGYTF
>TRBV14|TRBJ2-7|TRBD1|NA
TGTGCCAGCAGCCAAGGGACAGGGGGTACCTACGAGCAGTACTTC
CASSQGTGGTYEQYF
>TRBV5-6|TRBJ1-5|NA|once
TGTGCCAGCAGCTCCTCCGCGGGAGCGCCCCAGCATTTT
CASSSSAGAPQHF
>TRBV19|TRBJ1-1|TRBD1|NA
TGTGCCAGTAATCCCCGGACAGGGGACACTGAAGCTTTCTTT
CASNPRTGDTEAFF
>TRBV5-1|TRBJ2-7|TRBD2|few
TGCGCCAGCAGCCCGGGGGAGGGTCTGACTTACGAGCAGTACTTC
CASSPGEGLTYEQYF
>TRBV28|TRBJ1-1|NA|NA
TGTGCCAGCAGTGCCCTTGACAGACTGAACACTGAAGCTTTCTTT
CASSALDRLNTEAFF
>TRBV10-2|TRBJ1-1|NA|NA
TGCGCCAGCAGTGAGGCCAGGGGTTGGGGGACTGAAGCTTTCTTT
CASSEARGWGTEAFF
>TRBV19|TRBJ1-5|NA|NA
TGTGCCAGTAGTACCAGCGGGACACCGAATCAGCCCCAGCATTTT
CASSTSGTPNQPQHF
>TRBV7-9|TRBJ1-2|NA|NA
TGTGCCAGCAGCCTTGACAGCCCCAACTATGGCTACACCTTC
CASSLDSPNYGYTF
>TRBV7-2|TRBJ2-7|NA|once
TGTGCCAGCAGCCTCGACTACTACGAGCAGTACTTC
CASSLDYYEQYF
>TRBV15|TRBJ1-5|NA|few
TGTGCCACCAGCCTTGAAAGAGGCAATCAGCCCCAGCATTTT
CATSLERGNQPQHF